Listed below are T cell receptor beta chains from one sample, sequenced in a study of T cell responses to AZD1222 COVID-19 vaccine. This table comes from immunoSEQ multiplex PCR, and its TCRdb copy is limited to in-frame clones, with some not included. The sample lists roughly 150,000 clones, approximately 90% occurring once. The sample consisted of peripheral blood, taken 28 days after the second AZD1222 dose. The source is an adult who received the AZD1222 COVID-19 vaccine. Each CDR3 is given with its conserved first and last residue. The order of the fields is CDR3 protein, CDR3 DNA, clone size, CDR3 length, J gene, V gene, D gene. The D gene is left open where the match is weak. Size is stated for part of the rows, as once, few or many counts, or as a class when the clone is expanded.

CATDRGASTDTQYF,TGTGCCACCGATCGGGGGGCTAGCACAGATACGCAGTATTTT,-,14,TRBJ2-3,TRBV15,-
CASSQESPSNQPQHF,TGTGCCAGCAGCCAAGAGTCCCCTAGCAATCAGCCCCAGCATTTT,-,15,TRBJ1-5,TRBV4-2,-
CATSDSRRGTQPQHF,TGTGCCACCAGTGATTCCAGGAGAGGGACGCAGCCCCAGCATTTT,-,15,TRBJ1-5,TRBV24-1,-
CAISESAGTGGYEQFF,TGTGCCATCAGTGAGAGCGCCGGGACAGGGGGGTATGAGCAGTTCTTC,-,16,TRBJ2-1,TRBV10-3,TRBD1
CASSYRGFNQPQHF,TGTGCCAGCAGTTATAGGGGATTCAATCAGCCCCAGCATTTT,once,14,TRBJ1-5,TRBV6-2/TRBV6-3,-
CASSQDYGGGAFF,TGTGCCAGCAGCCAAGATTATGGGGGGGGAGCTTTCTTT,-,13,TRBJ1-1,TRBV3-1/TRBV3-2,-
CASGSDREGYGYTF,TGTGCCAGCGGGTCCGATCGGGAGGGCTATGGCTACACCTTC,-,14,TRBJ1-2,TRBV27,-
CASSPLAGAINNEQFF,TGCGCCAGCAGCCCGCTGGCAGGGGCGATAAACAATGAGCAGTTCTTC,-,16,TRBJ2-1,TRBV5-1,-
CASSYYRSDTQYF,TGTGCCAGCAGTTACTATAGGTCCGATACGCAGTATTTT,-,13,TRBJ2-3,TRBV6-6,-
CASGTGVNQPQHF,TGTGCCAGCGGGACAGGGGTTAATCAGCCCCAGCATTTT,-,13,TRBJ1-5,TRBV7-9,TRBD1
CASSSTVQGNTEAFF,TGTGCCAGCAGCTCAACCGTGCAGGGGAACACTGAAGCTTTCTTT,-,15,TRBJ1-1,TRBV7-9,-
CASSFSYEQYF,TGTGCCAGCAGCTTCTCCTACGAGCAGTACTTC,-,11,TRBJ2-7,TRBV11-2,-
CASSQGGTGSYGYTF,TGCGCCAGCAGCCAAGGCGGGACAGGGTCGTATGGCTACACCTTC,-,15,TRBJ1-2,TRBV4-3,TRBD1
CASSRGPNQPQHF,TGTGCCAGCAGCCGAGGACCAAATCAGCCCCAGCATTTT,-,13,TRBJ1-5,TRBV6-6,-
CATRLAGDNYEQYF,TGTGCCACACGACTAGCGGGAGACAACTACGAGCAGTACTTC,-,14,TRBJ2-7,TRBV27,TRBD2
CASSLGRGGLETQYF,TGTGCCAGCAGCTTAGGGCGGGGGGGCCTGGAGACCCAGTACTTC,-,15,TRBJ2-5,TRBV7-2,TRBD2
CASQGEFGNQPQHF,TGTGCCAGCCAAGGGGAGTTTGGCAATCAGCCCCAGCATTTT,-,14,TRBJ1-5,TRBV5-5,-
CASSPRLRGGGTEAFF,TGTGCCAGCTCACCTCGCCTTCGGGGCGGGGGCACTGAAGCTTTCTTT,-,16,TRBJ1-1,TRBV18,-
CASSAGTGEYAEAFF,TGCGCCAGCAGCGCCGGGACAGGGGAGTACGCTGAAGCTTTCTTT,-,15,TRBJ1-1,TRBV5-1,TRBD1
CASAEDLNYGYTF,TGTGCCAGTGCTGAAGACCTTAACTATGGCTACACCTTC,once,13,TRBJ1-2,TRBV2,-
CASSGARRNQPQHF,TGTGCCAGCAGCGGGGCCAGGAGGAATCAGCCCCAGCATTTT,-,14,TRBJ1-5,TRBV3-1/TRBV3-2,-
CAISESKGTETQYF,TGTGCCATCAGTGAGTCGAAGGGAACGGAGACCCAGTACTTC,-,14,TRBJ2-5,TRBV10-3,-
CASSSEDPGEQYF,TGTGCCAGCAGCTCCGAGGATCCCGGCGAGCAGTACTTC,many,13,TRBJ2-7,TRBV7-3,-
CASSILRGQINNEQFF,TGTGCCAGCAGCATTCTCCGGGGACAGATAAACAATGAGCAGTTCTTC,-,16,TRBJ2-1,TRBV21-1,-